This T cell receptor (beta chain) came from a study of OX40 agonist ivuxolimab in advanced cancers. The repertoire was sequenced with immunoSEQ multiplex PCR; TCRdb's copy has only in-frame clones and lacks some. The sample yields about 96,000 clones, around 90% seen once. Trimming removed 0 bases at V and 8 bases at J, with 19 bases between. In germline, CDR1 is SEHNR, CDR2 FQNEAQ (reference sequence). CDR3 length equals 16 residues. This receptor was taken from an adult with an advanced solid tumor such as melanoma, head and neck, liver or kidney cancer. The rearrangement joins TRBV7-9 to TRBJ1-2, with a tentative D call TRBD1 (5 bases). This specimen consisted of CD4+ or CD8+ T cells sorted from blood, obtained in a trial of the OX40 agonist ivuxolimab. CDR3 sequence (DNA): TGTGCCAGCAGCTTAGCAGGGGAGCGAGCCTATAAGGGCTACACCTTC. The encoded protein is CASSLAGERAYKGYTF.